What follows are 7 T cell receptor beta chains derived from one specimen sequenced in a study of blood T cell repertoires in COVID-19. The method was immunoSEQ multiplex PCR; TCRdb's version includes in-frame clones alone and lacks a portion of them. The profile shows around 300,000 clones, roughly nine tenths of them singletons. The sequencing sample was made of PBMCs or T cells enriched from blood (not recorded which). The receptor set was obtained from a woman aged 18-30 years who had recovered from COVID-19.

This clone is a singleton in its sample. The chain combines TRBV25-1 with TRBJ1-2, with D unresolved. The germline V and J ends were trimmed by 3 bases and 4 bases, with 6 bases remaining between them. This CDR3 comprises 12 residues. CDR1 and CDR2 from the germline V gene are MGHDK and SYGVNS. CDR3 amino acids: CASSDPVYGYTF. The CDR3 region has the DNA TGTGCCAGCAGTGACCCCGTCTATGGCTACACCTTC.

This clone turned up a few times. The CDR3 sequence is CASSVSDRKNTEAFF. The CDR3 bases are TGTGCCAGCAGCGTATCGGACAGAAAGAACACTGAAGCTTTCTTT. This chain joins TRBV9 and TRBJ1-1, with D tentatively TRBD1 (6 bases). There are 15 residues in the CDR3. Germline V gene sequence: CDR1 SGDLS, CDR2 YYNGEE. V shed 1 base and J shed 1 base, with 11 bases lying between them.

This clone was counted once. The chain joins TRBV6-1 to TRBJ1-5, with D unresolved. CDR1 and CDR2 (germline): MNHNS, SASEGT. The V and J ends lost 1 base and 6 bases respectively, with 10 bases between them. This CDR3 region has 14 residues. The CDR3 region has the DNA TGTGCCAGCAGTGAAGGGCTCTTTGGTCAGCCCCAGCATTTT. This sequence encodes CASSEGLFGQPQHF.

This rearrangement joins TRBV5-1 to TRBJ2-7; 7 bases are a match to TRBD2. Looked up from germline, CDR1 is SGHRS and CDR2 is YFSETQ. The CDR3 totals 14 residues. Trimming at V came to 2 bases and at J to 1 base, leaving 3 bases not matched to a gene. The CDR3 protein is CASSFSGESYEQYF. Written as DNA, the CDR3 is TGCGCCAGCAGCTTCAGCGGGGAATCCTACGAGCAGTACTTC. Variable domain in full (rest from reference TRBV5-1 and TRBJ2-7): KAGVTQTPRYLIKTRGQQVTLSCSPISGHRSVSWYQQTPGQGLQFLFEYFSETQRNKGNFPGRFSGRQFSNSRSEMNVSTLELGDSALYLCASSFSGESYEQYFGPGTRLTVT.

The CDR3 reads CASRGDRQVMRNYEQYF. CDR3 coding DNA: TGTGCCAGCAGGGGGGACAGGCAAGTAATGAGAAACTACGAGCAGTACTTC. The chain joins TRBV7-9 to TRBJ2-7; 8 bases agree with TRBD1. This CDR3 comprises 17 residues. Germline CDR1 is SEHNR and CDR2 is FQNEAQ (reference sequence). The J segment lost 3 bases and the V segment lost 6 bases, leaving 16 bases of the junction unmatched.

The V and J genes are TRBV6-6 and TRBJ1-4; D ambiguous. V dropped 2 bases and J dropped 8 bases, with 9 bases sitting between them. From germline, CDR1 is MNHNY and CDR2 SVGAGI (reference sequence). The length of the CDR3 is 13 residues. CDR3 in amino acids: CASSYPRREKLFF. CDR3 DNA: TGTGCCAGCAGTTACCCCCGGCGGGAAAAACTGTTTTTT.

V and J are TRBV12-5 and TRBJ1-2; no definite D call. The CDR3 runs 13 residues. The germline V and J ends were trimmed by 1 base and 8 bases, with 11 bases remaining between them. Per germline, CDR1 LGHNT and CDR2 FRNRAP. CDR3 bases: TGTGCTAGTGGTTTGGAGGGCCGGGAGGGCTACACCTTC. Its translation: CASGLEGREGYTF.